These T cell receptor beta chains were read from a single sample in a study of beta chain features in type 1 diabetes. TCRdb's table, derived via immunoSEQ multiplex PCR, lists solely in-frame clones and lacks some. The sample lists a few hundred thousand clones, about 10% seen once, with 0.45% to 0.65% in the top ten. The sequencing sample was made of central memory CD4+ T cells from blood. These receptors came from a man aged 25 to 40 with type 1 diabetes. CDR3s include the opening cysteine and the closing phenylalanine or tryptophan. The D gene is left open where the match is weak. The size of a clone is reported for some rows only, either as once, few or many, or as a class for expanded clones.

>TRBJ1-5|TRBV9|.|.
CASSPNSNQPQHF
TGTGCCAGCAGCCCAAACAGTAATCAGCCCCAGCATTTT
>TRBJ1-5|TRBV5-6|.|.
CASSNPRLPYSNQPQHF
TGTGCCAGCAGCAACCCCCGGCTCCCTTATAGCAATCAGCCCCAGCATTTT
>TRBJ2-1|TRBV23-1|TRBD2|.
CASSQSSSGRAFFYNEQFF
TGCGCCAGCAGTCAATCGTCTAGCGGGAGGGCCTTTTTTTATAATGAGCAGTTCTTC
>TRBJ2-5|TRBV7-3|.|few
CASSFLGGNPQETQYF
TGTGCCAGCAGCTTTCTCGGCGGGAACCCCCAAGAGACCCAGTACTTC
>TRBJ2-7|TRBV7-9|.|many
CASSLGPAAYEQYF
TGTGCCAGCAGCTTAGGACCAGCAGCCTACGAGCAGTACTTC
>TRBJ2-5|TRBV6-5|.|.
CASGPKGLIQETQYF
TGTGCCAGCGGACCTAAAGGGCTGATCCAAGAGACCCAGTACTTC
>TRBJ1-2|TRBV7-2|TRBD1|few
CASSLVGTGANYGYTF
TGTGCCAGCAGCTTAGTCGGGACAGGAGCTAACTATGGCTACACCTTC
>TRBJ2-7|TRBV7-6|TRBD1|.
CASSSRTGQTYEQYF
TGTGCCAGCAGCTCCCGGACAGGCCAAACTTACGAGCAGTACTTC
>TRBJ2-2|TRBV9|TRBD2|few
CASSGSGTSGRRTGELFF
TGTGCCAGCAGCGGAAGCGGGACTAGCGGGAGGCGGACCGGGGAGCTGTTTTTT
>TRBJ2-1|TRBV4-2|.|.
CASLRDLGNEQFF
TGTGCCAGCCTCCGGGACCTTGGGAATGAGCAGTTCTTC
>TRBJ2-7|TRBV7-2|.|few
CASSLAGERTYEQYF
TGTGCCAGCAGCTTAGCGGGAGAACGTACCTACGAGCAGTACTTC
>TRBJ2-1|TRBV11-2|TRBD2|few
CASSPGLAGGFVEQFF
TGTGCCAGCAGCCCGGGACTAGCGGGAGGTTTCGTGGAGCAGTTCTTC
>TRBJ2-5|TRBV14|.|.
CASSQDWGEQYF
TGTGCCAGCAGCCAAGATTGGGGTGAGCAGTACTTC
>TRBJ1-2|TRBV28|.|.
CASSLRGPVVYGYTF
TGTGCCAGCAGTTTAAGGGGTCCGGTCGTCTATGGCTACACCTTC
>TRBJ1-5|TRBV5-5|.|.
CASSLGTDGTNQPQHF
TGTGCCAGCAGCCTAGGGACGGACGGGACCAATCAGCCCCAGCATTTT
>TRBJ2-7|TRBV7-3|TRBD2|.
CASSSPGGEQYF
TGTGCCAGCAGCTCCCCCGGGGGGGAGCAGTACTTC
>TRBJ2-5|TRBV27|TRBD1|.
CASSFNRGVETQYF
TGTGCCAGCAGTTTTAACAGGGGGGTGGAGACCCAGTACTTC
>TRBJ1-1|TRBV27|.|few
CASSFDENTEAFF
TGTGCCAGCAGTTTTGACGAGAACACTGAAGCTTTCTTT
>TRBJ2-2|TRBV7-7|.|few
CASSLASVGAGELFF
TGTGCTAGCAGCTTAGCGTCGGTAGGGGCCGGGGAGCTGTTTTTT
>TRBJ1-5|TRBV28|TRBD1|.
CASSLTGKEQPQHF
TGTGCCAGCAGCCTGACAGGGAAAGAACAGCCCCAGCATTTT
>TRBJ1-5|TRBV28|TRBD1|.
CASSLQGAAQPQHF
TGTGCCAGCAGTTTACAGGGGGCGGCACAGCCCCAGCATTTT
>TRBJ2-6|TRBV5-4|.|many
CASSLSGANVLTF
TGTGCCAGCAGCTTGTCTGGGGCCAACGTCCTGACTTTC
>TRBJ2-5|TRBV25-1|.|many
CASSEYAGRETQYF
TGTGCCAGCAGTGAATACGCAGGACGAGAGACCCAGTACTTC
>TRBJ2-2|TRBV7-9|TRBD2|.
CASSALLGLAGDSTGELFF
TGTGCCAGCAGCGCACTCCTGGGACTAGCGGGAGATAGCACCGGGGAGCTGTTTTTT
>TRBJ1-2|TRBV4-1|.|.
CASSQGRQLYGYTF
TGCGCCAGCAGCCAAGGCAGGCAGCTCTATGGCTACACCTTC
>TRBJ1-2|TRBV5-4|.|.
CASSQGGAVYGYTF
TGTGCCAGCAGCCAAGGTGGTGCAGTCTATGGCTACACCTTC
>TRBJ2-6|TRBV12-5|.|.
CASGLVRNSGANVLTF
TGTGCTAGTGGTTTGGTTCGTAACTCTGGGGCCAACGTCCTGACTTTC
>TRBJ2-7|TRBV4-1|.|few
CASSQEAFSFEQYF
TGCGCCAGCAGCCAAGAGGCCTTTTCCTTCGAGCAGTACTTC
>TRBJ2-5|TRBV27|.|.
CASSPSYSPVETQYF
TGTGCCAGCAGTCCATCCTATTCCCCTGTCGAGACCCAGTACTTC